This T cell receptor beta chain came from a study of cytomegalovirus exposure and HLA in healthy donors. Findings and limits, study-wide: Cytomegalovirus-associated TCR beta chains were listed, numbering some 180.

As concerns this clone: Its antigen is unidentified.

Germline CDR1 MNHEY, CDR2 SVGAGI. J lost 5 bases, V lost 6 bases, and 5 bases had no gene match. The CDR3 is made up of 15 amino acids. Repertoires were generated with immunoSEQ multiplex PCR, while TCRdb's copy carries only in-frame clones and drops some. The table shows about 54,000 clones, with roughly 90% occurring only once. Separation from the roughly 700-subject first cohort characterized the roughly 120-subject validation cohort, to which the donors belonged. This sequence originates from a woman younger than 30 in good health and CMV-seropositive. The chain carries TRBV6-5 and TRBJ1-6; TRBD1 agrees at 9 bases. Material: PBMCs. This CDR3 reads CASSRRDRDNSPLHF. The CDR3 region has the DNA TGTGCCAGCAGCCGCCGGGACAGGGATAATTCACCCCTCCACTTT.